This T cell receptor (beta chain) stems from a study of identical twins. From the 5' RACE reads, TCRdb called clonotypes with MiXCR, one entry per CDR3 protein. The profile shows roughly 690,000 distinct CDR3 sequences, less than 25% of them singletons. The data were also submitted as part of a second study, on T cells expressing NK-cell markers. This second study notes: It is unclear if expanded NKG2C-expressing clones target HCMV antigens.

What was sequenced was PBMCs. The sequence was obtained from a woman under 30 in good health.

CDR3 sequence: CASSGGEGYSYEQYF. CDR3 coding DNA: TGCGCCAGCAGCGGCGGTGAGGGTTACTCCTACGAGCAGTACTTC. This chain joins TRBV5-1 and TRBJ2-7; D might be TRBD2 (5 bases). V was trimmed by 4 bases and J by 0 bases, leaving 14 bases between them. This CDR3 has 15 residues. Per germline, CDR1 SGHRS and CDR2 YFSETQ. Full variable domain (rest looked up from reference TRBV5-1 and TRBJ2-7): KAGVTQTPRYLIKTRGQQVTLSCSPISGHRSVSWYQQTPGQGLQFLFEYFSETQRNKGNFPGRFSGRQFSNSRSEMNVSTLELGDSALYLCASSGGEGYSYEQYFGPGTRLTVT.